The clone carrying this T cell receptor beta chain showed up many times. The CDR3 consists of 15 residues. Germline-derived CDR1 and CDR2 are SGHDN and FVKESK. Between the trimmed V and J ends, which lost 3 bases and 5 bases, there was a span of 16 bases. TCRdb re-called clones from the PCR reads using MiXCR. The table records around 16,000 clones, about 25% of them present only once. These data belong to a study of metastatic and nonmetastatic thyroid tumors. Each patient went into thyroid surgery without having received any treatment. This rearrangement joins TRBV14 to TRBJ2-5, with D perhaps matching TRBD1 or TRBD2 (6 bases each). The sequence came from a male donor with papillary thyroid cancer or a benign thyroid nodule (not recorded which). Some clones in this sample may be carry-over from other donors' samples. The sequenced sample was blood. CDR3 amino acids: CASSHIGGPMETQYF. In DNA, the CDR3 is TGTGCCAGCAGCCACATAGGGGGGCCTATGGAGACCCAGTACTTC. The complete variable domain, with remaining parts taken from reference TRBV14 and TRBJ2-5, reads EAGVTQFPSHSVIEKGQTVTLRCDPISGHDNLYWYRRVMGKEIKFLLHFVKESKQDESGMPNNRFLAERTGGTYSTLKVQPAELEDSGVYFCASSHIGGPMETQYFGPGTRLLVL.